The 21 T cell receptor beta chains below all came from one sample that was sequenced in a study of T cell responses to AZD1222 COVID-19 vaccine. The protocol was immunoSEQ multiplex PCR, while the TCRdb copy is restricted to in-frame clones and leaves out a portion. The sample contains roughly 100,000 clones, 90% of which appear only once. Sample: peripheral blood, taken on day 0 of AZD1222 vaccination. The receptors were sampled from an adult in good health.

V gene TRBV5-8 combines with J gene TRBJ1-2; D might be TRBD1 (6 bases). With 4 bases removed from V and 0 bases from J, the gap between germline ends came to 10 bases. Germline V gene data show CDR1 as SGHTS and CDR2 as YDEGEE. This CDR3 is 14 amino acids long. The CDR3 nucleotides read TGTGCCAGCAGCATAGGGGGGGCTAACTATGGCTACACCTTC. Protein product: CASSIGGANYGYTF.

The chain uses TRBV19 and TRBJ1-2; perhaps TRBD1 as D (5 bases). The CDR3 is made up of 13 amino acids. V lost 5 bases and J lost 6, with 13 bases in between. Germline V lookup: CDR1 LNHDA, CDR2 SQIVND (reference sequence). The CDR3 region is CASSRQSSHGYTF. In DNA form, the CDR3 reads TGTGCCAGTAGTCGACAGTCCTCCCATGGCTACACCTTC.

V gene TRBV14 combines with J gene TRBJ2-5; 8 bases match TRBD2. The trim removed 2 bases at V and 10 bases at J, leaving 12 bases unmatched. Germline CDR1 reads SGHDN; CDR2 reads FVKESK. The CDR3 runs to 15 residues. CDR3 sequence reads: CASSQQPRGLGFQYF. The CDR3 DNA follows: TGTGCCAGCAGCCAACAACCCAGGGGACTAGGGTTCCAGTACTTC.

The chain has TRBV6-5 and TRBJ1-1; D is uncertain. Trimming stripped 4 bases from V and 6 bases from J, with 3 bases between. From germline, CDR1 is MNHEY and CDR2 SVGAGI. This CDR3 has 10 residues. The CDR3 bases are TGTGCCAGCAGTTCTGCTGAAGCTTTCTTT. Translating it yields CASSSAEAFF.

This chain connects TRBV13 to TRBJ1-3; the D gene is possibly TRBD1 (5 bases). V gave up 2 bases and J gave up 0 bases, with 14 bases separating them. Germline V CDR1 and CDR2: PRHDT, FYEKMQ (reference sequence). The CDR3 spans 17 residues. This CDR3 is CASSLQTEPFSGNTIYF. In DNA, the CDR3 is TGTGCCAGCAGCTTACAGACAGAACCCTTCTCTGGAAACACCATATATTTT.

The chain carries TRBV7-2 and TRBJ2-2; D ambiguous. From germline, CDR1 is SGHTA and CDR2 FQGNSA. The CDR3 sequence is 12 residues long. Trimming shortened V by 7 bases and J by 11 bases, and 14 bases separated the two germline ends. The CDR3 loop reads CASTRSPSELFF. For the CDR3, the DNA is TGTGCCAGCACCCGTTCGCCCTCTGAGCTGTTTTTT.

This clone appeared a single time. The chain employs TRBV19 and TRBJ1-1; D ambiguous. Trimming stripped 2 bases from V and 1 base from J, with 5 bases between. CDR3 length equals 13 residues. CDR1 LNHDA and CDR2 SQIVND come from the germline V gene (reference sequence). This CDR3 reads CASSIQENTEAFF. In DNA, the CDR3 is TGTGCCAGTAGTATACAGGAGAACACTGAAGCTTTCTTT.

The chain has TRBV11-2 and TRBJ2-5; tentatively, D is TRBD1 or TRBD2 (5 bases each). This CDR3 spans 16 amino acids. The V and J ends lost 3 bases and 4 bases respectively, with 18 bases between them. Germline V lookup: CDR1 SGHAT, CDR2 FQNNGV. In nucleotides, the CDR3 is TGTGCCAGCAGCTTGCCTAGCATAACCCAGGGAGAGACCCAGTACTTC. Translation: CASSLPSITQGETQYF.

The chain recombines TRBV18 with TRBJ2-2; D is uncertain. Germline V gene lookup returns CDR1 KGHSH and CDR2 LQKENI. V lost 0 bases and J 5 bases, leaving 7 bases between the germline ends. This CDR3 contains 14 residues. In DNA, the CDR3 is TGTGCCAGCTCACCACCGGGGTTAACCGGGGAGCTGTTTTTT. Translation gives CASSPPGLTGELFF.

The chain combines TRBV27 with TRBJ1-6; D is uncertain. The ends were cut back, 3 bases at V and 5 bases at J, with 14 bases in the middle. This CDR3 contains 16 residues. CDR1 is MNHEY, CDR2 SMNVEV, per germline (reference sequence). The CDR3 spells CASSFLVPGHNSPLHF. CDR3 bases: TGTGCCAGCAGTTTTCTGGTACCCGGCCATAATTCACCCCTCCACTTT.

The rearrangement uses TRBV7-2 and TRBJ1-1; no firm D call. This CDR3 is 14 amino acids long. Trimming pared 6 bases from V and 3 bases from J, leaving 14 bases between. The germline V gene encodes CDR1 SGHTA and CDR2 FQGNSA. For the CDR3, the DNA is TGTGCCAGCAGTGAGAATTGGAGGTACACTGAAGCTTTCTTT. It is translated as CASSENWRYTEAFF.

This chain connects TRBV25-1 to TRBJ2-7; the match to TRBD1 covers 9 bases. The germline V gene has CDR1 MGHDK and CDR2 SYGVNS. With 5 bases clipped from V and 3 bases from J, the junction kept 8 bases outside the gene matches. The CDR3 extends over 15 amino acids. CDR3 sequence: CASSQPGQGFYEQYF. In nucleotides, the CDR3 is TGTGCCAGCAGTCAGCCGGGACAGGGATTCTACGAGCAGTACTTC.

V is TRBV18 and J is TRBJ2-7; 8 nucleotides line up with TRBD1. The germline CDR1 and CDR2 sequences are KGHSH and LQKENI. CDR3 size: 12 residues. Germline trimming cut 6 bases from V and 7 bases from J; bases unmatched to any gene: 5. DNA of the CDR3: TGTGCCAGCTCTCCCGGACAGGGAGAGCAGTACTTC. Encoded protein: CASSPGQGEQYF.

The V call is TRBV10-3, the J call TRBJ1-2; 8 bases align to TRBD1. Per germline, CDR1 ENHRY and CDR2 SYGVKD. Germline trimming cut 8 bases from V and 4 bases from J; bases unmatched to any gene: 12. This CDR3 is 15 amino acids long. The CDR3 sequence is CAIFPGGERTYGYTF. The CDR3 coding sequence is TGTGCCATCTTCCCAGGGGGCGAAAGGACCTATGGCTACACCTTC.

This clone was picked up a small number of times. The J gene is TRBJ2-7, the V gene TRBV6-2 or TRBV6-3; tentatively, D is TRBD1 or TRBD2 (5 bases each). V gave up 4 bases and J gave up 2 bases, with 18 bases separating them. Germline CDR1 MNHEY, CDR2 SVGEGT. This CDR3 has 16 amino acids. CDR3 DNA sequence: TGTGCCAGCAGTTCCATCGGGGACCCGTCCCCCTACGAGCAGTACTTC. Translated: CASSSIGDPSPYEQYF.

This sequence joins TRBV27 and TRBJ2-7; 9 nucleotides align to TRBD2. The germline CDR1 and CDR2 sequences are MNHEY and SMNVEV (reference sequence). The CDR3 spans 15 residues. The junction had 8 bases not matched to a gene; V was cut back by 4 bases and J by 4 bases. As DNA, the CDR3 is TGTGCCAGCAGTTGGGTTAGCGGGAGATGGTACGAGCAGTACTTC. Encoded protein: CASSWVSGRWYEQYF.

The chain has TRBV15 and TRBJ1-5; TRBD1 matches 9 bases. J was trimmed by 6 bases and V by 5 bases; bases with no gene match: 8. Per the germline V gene, CDR1 is LNHNV and CDR2 is YYDKDF (reference sequence). CDR3 length: 15 amino acids. CDR3 sequence: CATSPGQGFGQPQHF. The CDR3 coding sequence is TGTGCCACCAGCCCCGGACAGGGGTTTGGTCAGCCCCAGCATTTT.

The chain carries TRBV5-1 and TRBJ1-6; a weak D match, TRBD1 (6 bases). Germline lookup yields CDR1 SGHRS and CDR2 YFSETQ. Trimming shortened V by 7 bases and J by 5 bases, and 19 bases separated the two germline ends. CDR3 size: 16 residues. The CDR3 DNA reads TGCGCCAGCCGTGGTGGGGGCCAAACAAATAATTCACCCCTCCACTTT. It yields the protein CASRGGGQTNNSPLHF.

This chain uses TRBV28 with TRBJ1-2; D not certain. The CDR3 spans 12 residues. V dropped 2 bases and J dropped 5 bases, with 6 bases sitting between them. Germline CDR1 MDHEN, CDR2 SYDVKM. The CDR3 region has the DNA TGTGCCAGCAGTTTAGTTGAGTATGGCTACACCTTC. Amino acid sequence: CASSLVEYGYTF.

The chain recombines TRBV18 with TRBJ2-3; TRBD2 matches at 10 bases. Trimming removed 0 bases from V and 6 bases from J; junction bases left unmatched: 15. This CDR3 is 19 amino acids long. The V gene's germline CDR1 is KGHSH and CDR2 LQKENI. CDR3 protein: CASSPPAGGQREGRDTQYF. CDR3 DNA: TGTGCCAGCTCACCACCGGCAGGGGGCCAGCGGGAGGGCCGGGATACGCAGTATTTT.

The J gene is TRBJ2-1, the V gene TRBV19; 7 bases align to TRBD1. The junction had 8 bases not matched to a gene; V was cut back by 6 bases and J by 0 bases. Germline CDR1 LNHDA, CDR2 SQIVND (reference sequence). This CDR3 has 16 amino acids. DNA for the CDR3: TGTGCCAGTAGCCTTATACAGGGGATCTCCTACAATGAGCAGTTCTTC. Its translation: CASSLIQGISYNEQFF.